Listed here are 25 T cell receptor beta chains from one sample, sequenced in a study of blood T cell repertoires in COVID-19. Only in-frame clones appear in the TCRdb table, and some are missing; sequencing was by immunoSEQ multiplex PCR. The sample has fewer than 6,500 clones; 70% to 85% are singletons. The specimen sequenced was peripheral blood. The receptors stem from a human donor in a cohort sampled during active COVID-19.

The chain uses TRBV12-2 and TRBJ1-6; TRBD1, the D gene given by the table, was not confirmed from the DNA. TRBV12-2 is classified as a pseudogene. CDR3 length: 15 amino acids. For the CDR3, the DNA is TGTGCAAGTCGCTTCCAGGGACAGGGGGATTCACCCCTCCACTTT. It yields the protein CASRFQGQGDSPLHF.

V is TRBV30 and J is TRBJ2-3; 7 bases agree with TRBD2. The V and J ends lost 7 bases and 2 bases, in that order; junction bases with no gene match: 12. Germline V gene data show CDR1 as GTSNPN and CDR2 as SVGIG (reference sequence). This CDR3 has 15 amino acids. The CDR3 loop reads CAFIPSGLYTDTQYF. DNA for the CDR3: TGTGCCTTTATCCCTAGCGGATTGTACACAGATACGCAGTATTTT.

This chain links TRBV9 with TRBJ2-7; 9 nucleotides match TRBD2. CDR1 is SGDLS, CDR2 YYNGEE, per germline. This CDR3 comprises 15 residues. J lost 2 bases, V lost 3 bases, and 6 bases had no gene match. DNA of the CDR3: TGTGCCAGCAGCGGAGGGGCGGGAGGGCCCTACGAGCAGTACTTC. Residues: CASSGGAGGPYEQYF. The variable domain in full, completed from reference TRBV9 and TRBJ2-7, reads DSGVTQTPKHLITATGQRVTLRCSPRSGDLSVYWYQQSLDQGLQFLIQYYNGEERAKGNILERFSAQQFPDLHSELNLSSLELGDSALYFCASSGGAGGPYEQYFGPGTRLTVT.

J is TRBJ2-7 and V is TRBV6-5; D is unresolved. In germline, CDR1 is MNHEY, CDR2 SVGAGI. There are 11 residues in the CDR3. Trimming removed 9 bases at V and 5 bases at J, with 11 bases between. The CDR3 region has the DNA TGTGCCAGTACCCTGGCCCACGAGCAGTACTTC. Translated, it gives CASTLAHEQYF.

This chain links TRBV28 with TRBJ1-2, with 10 bases identical to TRBD1. From germline, CDR1 is MDHEN and CDR2 SYDVKM. CDR3 length: 15 residues. Trimming removed 3 bases from V and 6 bases from J; junction bases left unmatched: 7. CDR3 nucleotide sequence: TGTGCCAGCAGTTTGCGGGACAGGGGCATTGATGGCTACACCTTC. Its translation: CASSLRDRGIDGYTF.

The V call is TRBV5-4, the J call TRBJ2-3; 12 bases line up with TRBD2. The CDR3 runs 17 residues. V was pared by 4 bases and J by 4 bases, with 10 bases of the junction left unmatched. In germline, CDR1 is SGHNT, CDR2 YYREEE (reference sequence). The CDR3 DNA reads TGTGCCAGCAGCGCCGGGACTAGCGGGTGGGCGGCAGATACGCAGTATTTT. This translates into CASSAGTSGWAADTQYF.

This clone was detected once. V and J are TRBV28 and TRBJ2-7; TRBD2 might be the D (5 bases). V lost 2 bases and J lost 7, with 9 bases in between. This CDR3 contains 12 residues. Germline CDR1 is MDHEN and CDR2 is SYDVKM. The CDR3 region is CASSLQSGEQYF. DNA for the CDR3: TGTGCCAGCAGTTTACAGTCGGGAGAGCAGTACTTC.

The chain employs TRBV24-1 and TRBJ2-2; perhaps TRBD2 as D (6 bases). Trimming pared 1 base from V and 8 bases from J, leaving 19 bases between. There are 17 residues in the CDR3. The germline V gene encodes CDR1 KGHDR and CDR2 SFDVKD. The DNA for the CDR3 is TGTGCCACCAGTGATTTACGAGGAGGGAACAATCCTGGGGAGCTGTTTTTT. It is translated as CATSDLRGGNNPGELFF.

V gene TRBV4-3 combines with J gene TRBJ1-4, with TRBD1 matching 9 bases. Germline V CDR1 and CDR2: LGHNA, YSLEER. This CDR3 is built from 16 residues. V was pared by 3 bases and J by 4 bases, with 6 bases of the junction left unmatched. The DNA of the CDR3 is TGCGCCAGCAGCCACGGACAGGGGCGGGGTAATGAAAAACTGTTTTTT. Translating gives CASSHGQGRGNEKLFF.

This chain connects TRBV6-5 to TRBJ2-5; the D gene is possibly TRBD2 (5 bases). CDR3 length equals 13 residues. Germline CDR1 and CDR2: MNHEY and SVGAGI. V lost 4 bases to trimming and J lost 6 bases, with 12 bases between them. CDR3 coding DNA: TGTGCCAGCAGTTCCCCGGGCGGGCAGACCCAGTACTTC. Amino acid sequence: CASSSPGGQTQYF.

This clone was recorded only once. V and J are TRBV5-6 and TRBJ1-2; TRBD1 is a possible D gene (5 bases). The V and J ends lost 0 bases and 8 bases respectively, with 14 bases between them. Germline V CDR1 and CDR2: SGHDT, YYEEEE. The length of the CDR3 is 14 residues. CDR3 protein: CASSLDRTSGGYTF. CDR3 DNA sequence: TGTGCCAGCAGCTTGGACAGGACGAGTGGAGGCTACACCTTC.

The chain recombines TRBV14 with TRBJ2-2, with a tentative D call TRBD1 (5 bases). The CDR3 length is 15 residues. Trimming removed 1 base from V and 9 bases from J, with 15 bases in between. Germline V gene lookup returns CDR1 SGHDN and CDR2 FVKESK. This CDR3 reads CASSQGAPGWRELFF. The CDR3 DNA sequence: TGTGCCAGCAGCCAAGGGGCCCCAGGGTGGAGGGAGCTGTTTTTT.

The chain links TRBV6-2 or TRBV6-3 to TRBJ2-2; 7 bases align to TRBD1. Trimming cost V 5 bases and J 2 bases; bases outside gene matches: 5. The germline gives CDR1 MNHEY, CDR2 SVGEGT. The CDR3 is 15 residues long. CDR3 in amino acids: CASSIGTENTGELFF. CDR3 nucleotides: TGTGCCAGCAGTATTGGGACAGAAAACACCGGGGAGCTGTTTTTT.

This clone was observed once. The chain carries TRBV19 and TRBJ2-7; 9 nucleotides agree with TRBD2. The CDR3 has 14 residues. Germline V gene data show CDR1 as LNHDA and CDR2 as SQIVND (reference sequence). V gave up 10 bases and J gave up 6 bases; unmatched junction bases: 13. CDR3 coding DNA: TGTGCCACTCAAAAAGCGGGAGGAGTGGGCGAGCAGTACTTC. This encodes CATQKAGGVGEQYF. The whole variable domain, filled in from reference TRBV19 and TRBJ2-7, reads DGGITQSPKYLFRKEGQNVTLSCEQNLNHDAMYWYRQDPGQGLRLIYYSQIVNDFQKGDIAEGYSVSREKKESFPLTVTSAQKNPTAFYLCATQKAGGVGEQYFGPGTRLTVT.

The chain links TRBV2 to TRBJ2-5; possible D gene TRBD2, 5 bases. The ends were cut back, 2 bases at V and 5 bases at J, with 18 bases in the middle. The CDR3 spans 16 residues. Germline values: CDR1 SNHLY, CDR2 FYNNEI. The CDR3 protein is CASSENTGLGSETQYF. The CDR3 region has the DNA TGTGCCAGCAGTGAAAATACCGGACTTGGCAGCGAGACCCAGTACTTC.

The rearrangement links TRBV5-4 to TRBJ2-7; TRBD1 matches 8 bases. Germline V gene sequence: CDR1 SGHNT, CDR2 YYREEE (reference sequence). CDR3 length: 14 residues. Germline trimming cut 4 bases from V and 3 bases from J; bases unmatched to any gene: 6. The CDR3 bases are TGTGCCAGCAGCCTCGGGACAGGACGCTACGAGCAGTACTTC. Its protein product is CASSLGTGRYEQYF.

The chain employs TRBV3-1 (or the pseudogene TRBV3-2) and TRBJ2-3, with 12 bases identical to TRBD2. Germline assignment: CDR1 LGHDT and CDR2 YNNKEL (reference sequence). J lost 6 bases, V lost 1 base, and 5 bases had no gene match. There are 16 residues in the CDR3. The CDR3 protein is CASSQGRTSGMDTQYF. The CDR3 DNA follows: TGTGCCAGCAGCCAAGGGAGGACTAGCGGGATGGATACGCAGTATTTT.

The chain carries TRBV7-2 and TRBJ2-7; 8 nucleotides line up with TRBD2. The germline gives CDR1 SGHTA, CDR2 FQGNSA. Trimming cost V 5 bases and J 1 base; bases outside gene matches: 16. The CDR3 length is 18 residues. The CDR3 coding sequence is TGTGCCAGCAGCGTCGCTAGCGGGTCGTCCTTTTTTTCCTACGAGCAGTACTTC. Translated: CASSVASGSSFFSYEQYF.

The rearrangement joins TRBV7-8 to TRBJ2-7; possibly TRBD1 for D (6 bases). CDR1 is SGHVS, CDR2 FQNEAQ, per germline. The CDR3 is 14 residues long. V gave up 1 base and J gave up 2 bases, with 9 bases separating them. The CDR3 sequence: CASSLEGVTYEQYF. CDR3 nucleotides: TGTGCCAGCAGCTTAGAGGGGGTGACCTACGAGCAGTACTTC.

J is TRBJ2-5 and V is TRBV24-1, with TRBD2 matching 16 bases. There are 19 residues in the CDR3. With V trimmed by 4 bases and J by 3 bases, 10 bases remained unmatched. Germline V gives CDR1 KGHDR, CDR2 SFDVKD. The CDR3 DNA is TGTGCCACCAGTGACTACCCGGGACTAGCGGGAGGGTCGAAAGAGACCCAGTACTTC. Protein: CATSDYPGLAGGSKETQYF.

The chain carries TRBV5-5 and TRBJ2-3; tentative D call: TRBD1 (5 bases). CDR1 and CDR2 from the germline V gene are SGHKS and YYEKEE (reference sequence). CDR3 length: 16 residues. The V gene lost 0 bases and the J gene lost 0 bases, with 11 bases spanning the gap. As DNA, the CDR3 is TGTGCCAGCAGCTTGGAAGGGGCGTTAAGCACAGATACGCAGTATTTT. Amino acids: CASSLEGALSTDTQYF.

V gene TRBV15 combines with J gene TRBJ2-2, with a tentative D call TRBD1 (6 bases). CDR1 is LNHNV and CDR2 is YYDKDF in the germline V gene (reference sequence). The CDR3 sequence is 15 residues long. Trimming removed 5 bases at V and 4 bases at J, with 14 bases between. CDR3 sequence (DNA): TGTGCCACCAGCCTGGCGGACAGCTTCACCGGGGAGCTGTTTTTT. This codes for CATSLADSFTGELFF. Supplemented by reference TRBV15 and TRBJ2-2, the full variable domain reads DAMVIQNPRYQVTQFGKPVTLSCSQTLNHNVMYWYQQKSSQAPKLLFHYYDKDFNNEADTPDNFQSRRPNTSFCFLDIRSPGLGDTAMYLCATSLADSFTGELFFGEGSRLTVL.

This clone has a handful of counts. The chain combines TRBV18 with TRBJ1-1; unclear D gene. The CDR3 runs to 14 residues. Per germline, CDR1 KGHSH and CDR2 LQKENI. Trimming removed 1 base at V and 6 bases at J, with 12 bases between. The CDR3 loop is CASSPQGAAAEAFF. The CDR3 region has the DNA TGTGCCAGCTCACCACAGGGAGCGGCGGCTGAAGCTTTCTTT.

A single count supports this clone. The chain employs TRBV19 and TRBJ2-2; 13 bases map to TRBD2. J was trimmed by 3 bases and V by 8 bases; bases with no gene match: 6. The CDR3 extends over 16 amino acids. The germline V gene has CDR1 LNHDA and CDR2 SQIVND (reference sequence). CDR3 protein: CASSLAGGQDTGELFF. For the CDR3, the DNA is TGTGCCAGTTCACTAGCGGGAGGGCAGGACACCGGGGAGCTGTTTTTT.

The gene calls are TRBV4-3 and TRBJ1-1, with 11 nucleotides matching TRBD1. The CDR3 extends over 17 amino acids. With 3 bases clipped from V and 4 bases from J, the junction kept 10 bases outside the gene matches. Germline V lookup: CDR1 LGHNA, CDR2 YSLEER. As DNA, the CDR3 is TGCGCCAGCAGCCAGGGACTCGCCGGGACAGGGGGCACTGAAGCTTTCTTT. Translated, it gives CASSQGLAGTGGTEAFF.